Listed below are T cell receptor beta chains from one sample, sequenced in a study of cytomegalovirus exposure and HLA in healthy donors. The assay was immunoSEQ multiplex PCR, and TCRdb's table has in-frame clones only and misses some. Here the sample spans about 140,000 clones, 75% to 90% being singletons. The sequenced sample was PBMCs. Source of these receptors: a woman aged 30 to 39 in good health and CMV-seronegative. The CDR3 runs from the conserved cysteine through the conserved F or W. Fields, in order: J gene, V gene, D gene, clone size, CDR3 DNA, CDR3 protein. D genes are given only for firm matches. The size of a clone is reported for some rows only, either as once, few or many, or as a class for expanded clones.

>TRBJ1-4|TRBV25-1|.|few
TGTGCCAGCAGTGAATGGGGCAGGGGAGCTCAAAAACTGTTTTTT
CASSEWGRGAQKLFF
>TRBJ2-7|TRBV27|.|.
TGTGCCAGCAGTTTCCTAGGGATCACCTGGGAGAACGAGCAGTACTTC
CASSFLGITWENEQYF
>TRBJ1-1|TRBV2|.|few
TGTGCCAGCAGTGGGCAGGCTCTAAACACTGAAGCTTTCTTT
CASSGQALNTEAFF
>TRBJ1-5|TRBV19|TRBD1|.
TGTGCCAGTAGTACGGGACAGGGCCGGGGGTTCAATCAGCCCCAGCATTTT
CASSTGQGRGFNQPQHF
>TRBJ1-1|TRBV5-1|TRBD1|.
TGCGCCAGCAGCTTGGGACAGGGGTACACCGAAGCTTTCTTT
CASSLGQGYTEAFF
>TRBJ1-6|TRBV30|TRBD1|.
TGTGCCTGCAGGACAGGGATAGGAGGAAATTCACCCCTCCACTTT
CACRTGIGGNSPLHF
>TRBJ1-1|TRBV5-1|.|once
TGCGCCAGCAGCTTGACAGGGATGAACACTGAAGCTTTCTTT
CASSLTGMNTEAFF
>TRBJ1-6|TRBV27|TRBD1|.
TGTGCCAGCAAAGAGGGACAGTACGCTTCACCCCTCCACTTT
CASKEGQYASPLHF
>TRBJ2-4|TRBV2|.|.
TGTGCCAGCAGTGAAGGAATTATGGGGCCTGGGTACTTC
CASSEGIMGPGYF
>TRBJ2-5|TRBV5-4|.|.
TGTGCCAGCAGCCAGACCGAGGGGGTAGAGACCCAGTACTTC
CASSQTEGVETQYF
>TRBJ1-5|TRBV6-5|TRBD1|.
TGTGCCAGCAGAGACAGGGGGCCAAGCAATCAGCCCCAGCATTTT
CASRDRGPSNQPQHF
>TRBJ2-2|TRBV2|TRBD1|few
TGTGCCAGCAGTGAGGACAGGGGTATGGACGGGGAGCTGTTTTTT
CASSEDRGMDGELFF
>TRBJ1-4|TRBV7-9|TRBD1|.
TGTGCCAGCAGCCCCAGGGACAGAAAAAGTCAACTGTTTTTT
CASSPRDRKSQLFF
>TRBJ2-1|TRBV28|.|.
TGTGCCAGCAGCCGAGGGGGTCTGGGATCCTACAATGAGCAGTTCTTC
CASSRGGLGSYNEQFF
>TRBJ2-7|TRBV5-1|TRBD1|.
TGCGCCAGCAGCTTGGAAGGGGACAGGGTAGCCTACGAGCAGTACTTC
CASSLEGDRVAYEQYF
>TRBJ2-3|TRBV19|.|few
TGTGCCAGTAGTATAGGTAGGGGAGGAGGAGATACGCAGTATTTT
CASSIGRGGGDTQYF
>TRBJ2-7|TRBV6-5|TRBD1|.
TGTGCCAGCACGCAGGGACAGGGGGTGACCTACGAGCAGTACTTC
CASTQGQGVTYEQYF
>TRBJ1-5|TRBV4-2|.|.
TGTGCCAGCAGCCAAGGGGCCCCGTATAGCAATCAGCCCCAGCATTTT
CASSQGAPYSNQPQHF
>TRBJ2-5|TRBV27|.|.
TGTGCCAGCAGTCCCCTCCAGTTCAGGCAAGAGACCCAGTACTTC
CASSPLQFRQETQYF
>TRBJ2-7|TRBV27|.|few
TGTGCCAGCAGTTTATCCCCCCCCCAATTCTACGAGCAGTACTTC
CASSLSPPQFYEQYF
>TRBJ2-7|TRBV4-3|TRBD1|.
TGCGCCAGCAGCCAAGATCGACAGGGCCTCGAGCAGTACTTC
CASSQDRQGLEQYF
>TRBJ2-7|TRBV5-1|TRBD1|.
TGCGCCAGCAGCTCGCTCGGCGCAGGGGGCCTTTACGAGCAGTACTTC
CASSSLGAGGLYEQYF
>TRBJ2-2|TRBV7-9|TRBD2|.
TGTGCCAGCAGCTTACGGGTCGGGGGGACCGGGGAGCTGTTTTTT
CASSLRVGGTGELFF
>TRBJ2-7|TRBV5-1|TRBD1|.
TGCGCCAGCAGCTTAGGGACAGCGGTTTACTACGAGCAGTACTTC
CASSLGTAVYYEQYF
>TRBJ2-7|TRBV7-6|TRBD2|.
TGTGCCAGCAGCTTAGTACCGTCCTCTAGCGGGGCACTCTACGAGCAGTACTTC
CASSLVPSSSGALYEQYF
>TRBJ2-1|TRBV5-1|TRBD2|.
TGCGCCAGCAGCTTTAGCGGGGGGGCGGGCTCCTACAATGAGCAGTTCTTC
CASSFSGGAGSYNEQFF
>TRBJ2-7|TRBV6-1|.|.
TGTGCCAGCGGGAGGTACTCCTACGAGCAGTACTTC
CASGRYSYEQYF
>TRBJ1-1|TRBV18|TRBD1|few
TGTGCCAGCTCACCTCAGGGTACAGGGGGCACTGAAGCTTTCTTT
CASSPQGTGGTEAFF
>TRBJ2-7|TRBV11-2|.|.
TGTGCCAGCAGCTTAGAATACAGCGAGGGCTACGAGCAGTACTTC
CASSLEYSEGYEQYF
>TRBJ2-7|TRBV18|TRBD2|.
TGTGCCAGCTCACCCGGACTAGCGGGTTCCTACGAGCAGTACTTC
CASSPGLAGSYEQYF
>TRBJ2-7|TRBV5-1|.|.
TGCGCCAGCAGCTTGGAGCCCCTACGAGGCGGCGAGCAGTACTTC
CASSLEPLRGGEQYF
>TRBJ2-2|TRBV5-1|.|once
TGCGCCAGCAGGCGTCGATCGATTTCGAACACCGGGGAGCTGTTTTTT
CASRRRSISNTGELFF
>TRBJ2-7|TRBV27|.|.
TGTGCCAGCAGTTTAAGTGCGGGTCAGAAGCAGTACTTC
CASSLSAGQKQYF
>TRBJ1-5|TRBV19|.|.
TGTGCCAGTGCTAGGGCAGGGGATCAGCCCCAGCATTTT
CASARAGDQPQHF
>TRBJ2-5|TRBV12-5|.|.
TGTGCTAGTGGTACGACGGGACAGACTAGACTGGAGACCCAGTACTTC
CASGTTGQTRLETQYF